This is a list of T cell receptor beta chains from one sample in a study of identifying expanded T cells in peripheral blood. Generated by immunoSEQ multiplex PCR, the TCRdb table keeps only in-frame clones and is missing some. The table records about 81,000 clones, 80% to 85% of them present only once. The sequencing sample was made of blood. These receptors all come from a person between 18 and 70 years old in good health. CDR3s leave out the opening cysteine and the closing phenylalanine or tryptophan. The order of the fields is clone size, V gene, CDR3 length, J gene, CDR3 protein. Size is omitted from some rows. Given values are once, few, many or a class for expanded clones.

abundance: .; v_gene: TRBV5-1; len: 13; j_gene: TRBJ1-2; CDR3aa: ASSLDGPGGTGYT
abundance: .; v_gene: TRBV9; len: 14; j_gene: TRBJ2-1; CDR3aa: ASSVWAGSSYNEQF
abundance: many; v_gene: TRBV6-5; len: 12; j_gene: TRBJ1-2; CDR3aa: ASSYTGAGWGYT
abundance: .; v_gene: TRBV7-8; len: 12; j_gene: TRBJ2-7; CDR3aa: ASSLAGQGYEQY
abundance: .; v_gene: TRBV7-9; len: 11; j_gene: TRBJ1-1; CDR3aa: ASSPLSGAEAF
abundance: .; v_gene: TRBV5-6; len: 12; j_gene: TRBJ2-7; CDR3aa: ASSLGSSSYEQY
abundance: .; v_gene: TRBV11-1; len: 10; j_gene: TRBJ1-1; CDR3aa: AASGENTEAF
abundance: .; v_gene: TRBV4-3; len: 13; j_gene: TRBJ2-2; CDR3aa: ASSFPGDRGPELF
abundance: .; v_gene: TRBV5-4; len: 11; j_gene: TRBJ2-7; CDR3aa: ASRTTASYEQY
abundance: .; v_gene: TRBV9; len: 12; j_gene: TRBJ1-5; CDR3aa: ASSTGQRNQPQH
abundance: .; v_gene: TRBV6-4; len: 12; j_gene: TRBJ2-7; CDR3aa: ASSDVLSDYEQY
abundance: .; v_gene: TRBV4-3; len: 12; j_gene: TRBJ2-2; CDR3aa: ASSQGADTGELF
abundance: .; v_gene: TRBV7-8; len: 14; j_gene: TRBJ2-1; CDR3aa: ASSLVGGLGEGEQF
abundance: .; v_gene: TRBV4-3; len: 15; j_gene: TRBJ1-2; CDR3aa: ASSQDRLDKANYGYT
abundance: few; v_gene: TRBV7-2; len: 13; j_gene: TRBJ2-1; CDR3aa: ASSLVAGAYNEQF
abundance: .; v_gene: TRBV18; len: 15; j_gene: TRBJ1-1; CDR3aa: ASSPVSGGGRGTEAF
abundance: .; v_gene: TRBV4-3; len: 12; j_gene: TRBJ2-1; CDR3aa: ASSLAQSYNEQF
abundance: few; v_gene: TRBV9; len: 11; j_gene: TRBJ1-3; CDR3aa: ASSYGPGNTIY
abundance: .; v_gene: TRBV7-2; len: 13; j_gene: TRBJ2-7; CDR3aa: ASSVAGTSGSVQY